The text below deals with one TCR beta chain. This clonotype has more than one count but fewer than ten. This receptor's antigen is unknown. No base quality information exists; no much larger clone differs at one position. Sequencing took place on an Illumina NovaSeq 6000. TCRalpha and TCRbeta cDNA libraries were built by 5'RACE with constant-segment primers, adding sample barcodes and unique molecular identifiers. Trizol reagent was used to extract RNA from every sample. Amplification of the libraries took two PCR steps, and the second step added a second sample barcode plus Illumina TruSeq adapters. The libraries were sequenced on an Illumina NovaSeq using 2 x 150 bp paired-end reads. Regarding the original processing steps: The reads were demultiplexed and collapsed into UMI-guided consensus sequences using migec v1.2.7. Using mixcr v2.1.11, the UMI consensuses were aligned to TRA and TRB V and J templates and assembled into clonotypes. A clonotype was counted as expanded or contracted only when both edgeR and NoisET called the clonotype significant, with the noise models trained on biological replicates. edgeR calls used a false discovery rate-adjusted p below 0.01 and a log2 fold-change threshold of 1. PCA with hierarchical clustering of max-normalized trajectories of the 1000 most abundant clonotypes was used as exploratory dynamics analysis. Separately sequenced CD4+ and CD8+ repertoires were used to assign the CD4 or CD8 phenotype of responding clones. Starting from the raw public reads, TCRdb applied fastp trimming at Q25, assembled clones with MiXCR and retained in-frame beta chains. Every distinct CDR3 protein forms one entry, paired with its most common genes and DNA. The V and J calls, along with clone size, are taken from TCRdb and not from the paper's own processing. The sample profile shows about 400,000 distinct CDR3 sequences; 23% of them were found once. Of the sample, 13% is held by the ten largest clones.

Based on the germline V gene (reference sequence), the CDR1 and CDR2 sequences are MNHEY and SMNVEV. The cysteine opens and the phenylalanine closes a CDR3 of 15 amino acids. Only the CDR3 region is kept as DNA, spanning 45 bases read in frame from base 1. V sheds 6 bases and J sheds 0 bases, leaving 15 bases between their ends. Ficoll-Paque density gradient centrifugation was used to isolate PBMCs. The data were obtained in a study of T-cell memory formation after mild COVID-19 (dated by TCRdb to about 2021). Notes on the research overall: Most TCR sequence clusters were specific to one of the two donors. Longitudinal TCRalpha and TCRbeta repertoire sequencing tracked T-cell clones expanding and contracting after mild COVID-19 in a couple of donors. Two young, previously healthy adult volunteers made up the cohort, one male and one female. On the study overall, not on this receptor specifically: Only two mild cases were covered by the study, and larger cohorts that include severe cases with pre-infection samples were considered necessary. Contracting CD4+ clones appeared mostly in the CM and EM memory subsets, whereas CD8+ clones were enriched in EMRA. Balanced CD4/CD8 phenotypes were observed for clones contracting from day 15 to 85, whereas a bias towards CD4+ was observed for a second wave of clones expanding from day 15 to 37. SARS-CoV-2 specificity was not confirmed for the second-wave clones peaking on day 37. Some responding clones were detected in pre-infection memory, suggesting pre-existing cross-reactive memory T cells joined the SARS-CoV-2 response.

The receptor chain draws on TRBV27 and TRBJ2-7; a tentative D call is TRBD2 (5 bases match). What was sequenced was PBMCs or a T cell subset sorted from them (not recorded which). This receptor was obtained from an adult woman who had mild COVID-19 (a few samples of this study predate the infection). The sample titles of this study are shuffled in the database, so cell type and time point are left out; the donor was told from shared clones. The DNA reads TGTGCCAGCAGCCCCCCTTCGGCGGGCTCCTACGAGCAGTACTTC. Its protein is CASSPPSAGSYEQYF.